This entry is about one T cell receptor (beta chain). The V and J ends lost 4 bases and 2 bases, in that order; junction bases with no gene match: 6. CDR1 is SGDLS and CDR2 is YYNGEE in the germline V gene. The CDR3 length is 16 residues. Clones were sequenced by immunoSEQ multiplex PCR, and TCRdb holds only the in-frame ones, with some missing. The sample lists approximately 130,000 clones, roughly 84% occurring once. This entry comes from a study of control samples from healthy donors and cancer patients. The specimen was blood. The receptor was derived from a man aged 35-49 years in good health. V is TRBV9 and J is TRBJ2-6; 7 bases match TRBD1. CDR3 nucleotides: TGTGCCAGCAGCCTTGGGACAGCTCCTGGGGCCAACGTCCTGACTTTC. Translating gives CASSLGTAPGANVLTF. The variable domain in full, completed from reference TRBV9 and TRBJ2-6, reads DSGVTQTPKHLITATGQRVTLRCSPRSGDLSVYWYQQSLDQGLQFLIQYYNGEERAKGNILERFSAQQFPDLHSELNLSSLELGDSALYFCASSLGTAPGANVLTFGAGSRLTVL.